The 26 T cell receptor beta chains given below trace back to one sample, sequenced in a study of cytomegalovirus exposure and HLA in healthy donors. PCR used 60 Vbeta primers and 13 Jbeta primers. Data came from immunoSEQ multiplex PCR; TCRdb stores just in-frame clones and leaves some out. Of roughly 110,000 clones listed, over 65% were seen once; the top ten hold approximately 5%. The specimen was PBMCs. The receptors were gathered from a woman in her 30s in good health and CMV-seropositive.

The rearrangement links TRBV18 to TRBJ1-2; D is uncertain. CDR1 and CDR2 (germline): KGHSH, LQKENI. This CDR3 is 13 amino acids long. Deletions cut 0 bases from V and 8 bases from J, with 10 bases between. The DNA of the CDR3 is TGTGCCAGCTCACCACCATTTCGGGAGGGCTACACCTTC. Its protein is CASSPPFREGYTF. Together with reference TRBV18 and TRBJ1-2, the CDR3 gives the full variable domain: NAGVMQNPRHLVRRRGQEARLRCSPMKGHSHVYWYRQLPEEGLKFMVYLQKENIIDESGMPKERFSAEFPKEGPSILRIQQVVRGDSAAYFCASSPPFREGYTFGSGTRLTVV.

J is TRBJ2-5 and V is TRBV18; a weak D match, TRBD1 (5 bases). TRBJ2-7 explains the end of the DNA better; the J call may be wrong. The CDR3 is 13 residues long. The V gene's germline CDR1 is KGHSH and CDR2 LQKENI. CDR3 DNA: TGTGCCAGCTCACAGGGGCTTTCCTACGAGCAGTACTTC. Translating it yields CASSQGLSYEQYF.

The rearrangement uses TRBV5-1 and TRBJ2-3; 11 bases line up with TRBD2. The CDR3 length is 16 residues. The V gene's germline CDR1 is SGHRS and CDR2 YFSETQ. Losses at the gene ends were 5 bases for V and 3 bases for J; bases not matched to a gene: 8. The CDR3 sequence: CASRKGLADFTDTQYF. The CDR3 nucleotides read TGCGCCAGCAGGAAGGGACTAGCGGATTTTACAGATACGCAGTATTTT.

The V and J genes are TRBV4-2 and TRBJ2-3, with TRBD2 identical over 9 bases. The ends lost 3 bases at V and 4 bases at J; junction bases unmatched: 2. The CDR3 covers 14 residues. CDR1 and CDR2 (germline): LGHNA, YNFKEQ. CDR3 protein: CASSQREGPDTQYF. The CDR3, as DNA: TGTGCCAGCAGCCAGCGGGAGGGCCCAGATACGCAGTATTTT.

The chain combines TRBV5-6 with TRBJ1-2; TRBD1 agrees at 7 bases. The CDR3 extends over 15 amino acids. After removal of 4 bases from V and 8 bases from J, the junction contained 14 bases not matched to a gene. CDR1 is SGHDT, CDR2 YYEEEE, per germline. The CDR3 reads CASSPRQGGRRGYTF. The CDR3 coding sequence is TGTGCCAGCAGCCCGAGACAGGGTGGTCGGAGGGGCTACACCTTC.

There are a few counts of this clone. The genes are TRBV6-5 and TRBJ1-1; D unclear. Trimming took 3 bases from V and 1 from J, leaving 9 bases between them. CDR1 and CDR2 from the germline V gene are MNHEY and SVGAGI. This CDR3 is 14 amino acids long. The CDR3 protein is CASSYRVENTEAFF. CDR3 DNA sequence: TGTGCCAGCAGTTATCGGGTAGAGAACACTGAAGCTTTCTTT.

V and J are TRBV13 and TRBJ2-7; 14 bases are shared with TRBD2. Per the germline V gene, CDR1 is PRHDT and CDR2 is FYEKMQ (reference sequence). The CDR3 is 15 amino acids. Trimming removed 5 bases from V and 5 bases from J; junction bases left unmatched: 5. The CDR3 DNA is TGTGCCAGCAGCCTCTCGGGACTAGCGGGAGACGAGCAGTACTTC. It is translated as CASSLSGLAGDEQYF.

The chain joins TRBV4-2 to TRBJ2-5, with unresolved D. V was shortened by 1 base and J by 5 bases, with 11 bases between the two germline ends. Germline V gene sequence: CDR1 LGHNA, CDR2 YNFKEQ. This CDR3 is 14 amino acids long. For the CDR3, the DNA is TGTGCCAGCAGCCAAGGGCCCAGGCCGGAGACCCAGTACTTC. Encoded protein: CASSQGPRPETQYF.

The chain links TRBV7-3 to TRBJ2-1, with a tentative D call TRBD2 (7 bases). Looked up from germline, CDR1 is SGHTA and CDR2 is FQGTGA. V gave up 0 bases and J gave up 0 bases, with 12 bases separating them. There are 17 residues in the CDR3. The CDR3 nucleotides are TGTGCCAGCAGCTTAACGGGGGGGGGCTCCTCCTACAATGAGCAGTTCTTC. It is translated as CASSLTGGGSSYNEQFF.

V is TRBV13 and J is TRBJ2-2; D might be TRBD1 (6 bases). Germline V gives CDR1 PRHDT, CDR2 FYEKMQ (reference sequence). V was clipped by 5 bases and J by 3 bases, with 16 bases between them. The CDR3 length is 16 residues. Here the CDR3 DNA reads TGTGCCAGCAGCCAGAACCCCCAGGGGTACACCGGGGAGCTGTTTTTT. Amino acids: CASSQNPQGYTGELFF. Filled out from reference TRBV13 and TRBJ2-2, the complete variable domain reads AAGVIQSPRHLIKEKRETATLKCYPIPRHDTVYWYQQGPGQDPQFLISFYEKMQSDKGSIPDRFSAQQFSDYHSELNMSSLELGDSALYFCASSQNPQGYTGELFFGEGSRLTVL.

This chain joins TRBV9 and TRBJ2-7; a weak D match, TRBD2 (5 bases). Germline lookup yields CDR1 SGDLS and CDR2 YYNGEE. The CDR3 has 14 residues. The V end lost 0 bases, the J end lost 3 bases, and 10 bases lay between the germline ends. The CDR3: CASSVGGIDYEQYF. The CDR3 region has the DNA TGTGCCAGCAGCGTAGGAGGGATAGACTACGAGCAGTACTTC.

This clone appeared a few times. This sequence joins TRBV27 and TRBJ1-2; 10 nucleotides agree with TRBD1. Germline V CDR1 and CDR2: MNHEY, SMNVEV (reference sequence). V shed 0 bases, J shed 4 bases, and the junction held 5 bases outside the gene matches. The CDR3 consists of 16 residues. CDR3 in amino acids: CASSLSRQGAAYGYTF. Written as DNA, the CDR3 is TGTGCCAGCAGTTTATCGCGACAGGGGGCAGCCTATGGCTACACCTTC.

The gene calls are TRBV29-1 and TRBJ2-3; 8 nucleotides agree with TRBD2. CDR1 SQVTM and CDR2 ANQGSEA come from the germline V gene. The J segment lost 3 bases and the V segment lost 6 bases, leaving 14 bases of the junction unmatched. This CDR3 contains 16 residues. CDR3 sequence (DNA): TGCAGCGTCCCGGCCGGAGCGGGAGTTGGGACAGATACGCAGTATTTT. Its protein is CSVPAGAGVGTDTQYF.

The J gene is TRBJ1-2, the V gene TRBV5-1; TRBD1 is a possible D gene (6 bases). CDR3 length: 13 amino acids. Germline loops: CDR1 SGHRS, CDR2 YFSETQ. V lost 0 bases and J lost 8, with 11 bases in between. The CDR3 region has the DNA TGCGCCAGCAGCTTGGAACAGGGCCGCGGCTACACCTTC. This encodes CASSLEQGRGYTF.

The J gene is TRBJ2-7, the V gene TRBV19; D not certain. The CDR3 is made up of 14 amino acids. Germline assignment: CDR1 LNHDA and CDR2 SQIVND (reference sequence). V was pared by 9 bases and J by 1 base, with 16 bases between. DNA of the CDR3: TGTGCCAGCTCGCCCGCGGATTGGTCCTACGAGCAGTACTTC. Residues: CASSPADWSYEQYF.

The genes are TRBV25-1 and TRBJ1-1; D perhaps matches TRBD1 (5 bases). The V end was cut by 6 bases, the J end by 4 bases, with 15 bases between. The germline V gene encodes CDR1 MGHDK and CDR2 SYGVNS. The CDR3 loop spans 14 amino acids. In DNA form, the CDR3 reads TGTGCCAGCAGCCTACCTGGAGGGACCACTGAAGCTTTCTTT. Translated, it gives CASSLPGGTTEAFF.

This chain links TRBV6-5 with TRBJ1-2; no reliable D call. CDR3 length: 15 amino acids. The germline V gene encodes CDR1 MNHEY and CDR2 SVGAGI. Trimming shortened V by 2 bases and J by 4 bases, and 14 bases separated the two germline ends. This CDR3 reads CASSYDGTSTYGYTF. CDR3 DNA: TGTGCCAGCAGTTACGATGGCACATCCACCTATGGCTACACCTTC.

The CDR3 coding sequence is TGCGCCAGCATTCCCTCCCCAGGGAATCAGCCCCAGCATTTT. This codes for CASIPSPGNQPQHF. The J gene is TRBJ1-5, the V gene TRBV10-1; weak D call: TRBD1 (5 bases). The germline V gene encodes CDR1 WNHNN and CDR2 SYGVQD (reference sequence). Trimming took off 7 bases at V and 4 bases at J, with 14 bases between the two ends. The CDR3 covers 14 residues.

The chain recombines TRBV5-1 with TRBJ2-3; TRBD2 matches at 8 bases. The CDR3 consists of 15 residues. CDR1 is SGHRS, CDR2 YFSETQ, per germline. With V trimmed by 4 bases and J by 1 base, 5 bases remained unmatched. The CDR3 spells CASSAGGPGTDTQYF. The CDR3 coding sequence is TGCGCCAGCAGCGCGGGAGGCCCAGGCACAGATACGCAGTATTTT. Based on the CDR3 plus reference TRBV5-1 and TRBJ2-3, the full variable domain is KAGVTQTPRYLIKTRGQQVTLSCSPISGHRSVSWYQQTPGQGLQFLFEYFSETQRNKGNFPGRFSGRQFSNSRSEMNVSTLELGDSALYLCASSAGGPGTDTQYFGPGTRLTVL.

This clone was recorded only once. The chain employs TRBV30 and TRBJ1-4; D unresolved. The germline V gene encodes CDR1 GTSNPN and CDR2 SVGIG (reference sequence). The CDR3 runs to 13 residues. The ends were cut back, 1 base at V and 7 bases at J, with 10 bases in the middle. In DNA form, the CDR3 reads TGTGCCTGGAGTGGGCAGGAAGGTGAAAAACTGTTTTTT. Amino acid sequence: CAWSGQEGEKLFF.

CDR3 residues: CASSLLTGSNQPQHF. CDR3 DNA sequence: TGTGCCAGTAGTCTCTTGACGGGTAGCAATCAGCCCCAGCATTTT. The J gene is TRBJ1-5, the V gene TRBV19; D not resolved. V lost 5 bases and J 0 bases, leaving 11 bases between the germline ends. This CDR3 has 15 amino acids. Germline V gene data show CDR1 as LNHDA and CDR2 as SQIVND (reference sequence).

The V gene is TRBV6-5, the J gene TRBJ2-1; the match to TRBD1 covers 7 bases. Trimming removed 2 bases from V and 4 bases from J; junction bases left unmatched: 5. CDR3 size: 15 residues. The V gene's germline CDR1 is MNHEY and CDR2 SVGAGI. The DNA of the CDR3 is TGTGCCAGCAGTTACGGGGGACAGTCATACAATGAGCAGTTCTTC. Translation gives CASSYGGQSYNEQFF.

The rearrangement joins TRBV9 to TRBJ1-1, with unresolved D. V gave up 3 bases and J gave up 2 bases, with 14 bases separating them. CDR1 is SGDLS, CDR2 YYNGEE, per germline. The CDR3 length is 15 residues. The CDR3 here is CASSGTQLGNTEAFF. The CDR3 coding sequence is TGTGCCAGCAGCGGGACTCAGTTGGGAAACACTGAAGCTTTCTTT. Variable domain in full (rest from reference TRBV9 and TRBJ1-1): DSGVTQTPKHLITATGQRVTLRCSPRSGDLSVYWYQQSLDQGLQFLIQYYNGEERAKGNILERFSAQQFPDLHSELNLSSLELGDSALYFCASSGTQLGNTEAFFGQGTRLTVV.

The CDR3 protein is CASSFFGGPGDTQYF. CDR3 bases: TGCGCCAGCAGCTTCTTCGGGGGGCCGGGAGATACGCAGTATTTT. The chain is built from TRBV5-1 and TRBJ2-3; possibly TRBD2 for D (7 bases). CDR1 and CDR2 from the germline V gene are SGHRS and YFSETQ. Trimming pared 2 bases from V and 5 bases from J, leaving 15 bases between. This CDR3 comprises 15 residues.

The rearrangement links TRBV27 to TRBJ2-7, with D possibly TRBD1 on 5 matching bases. Trimming shortened V by 4 bases and J by 4 bases, and 14 bases separated the two germline ends. Germline-derived CDR1 and CDR2 are MNHEY and SMNVEV (reference sequence). CDR3 length: 14 amino acids. The CDR3 nucleotides are TGTGCCAGCAGTTACTGGGGCCTCGGTTACGAGCAGTACTTC. Residues: CASSYWGLGYEQYF.

V and J are TRBV5-6 and TRBJ2-7, with a possible D match to TRBD1 (5 bases). Germline V gene data show CDR1 as SGHDT and CDR2 as YYEEEE. The CDR3 is 12 amino acids. V was shortened by 2 bases and J by 2 bases, with 5 bases between the two germline ends. Written as DNA, the CDR3 is TGTGCCAGCAGCTTAGGGGCCTACGAGCAGTACTTC. Encoded protein: CASSLGAYEQYF.